These 11 T cell receptor beta chains were all obtained from the same sample, sequenced in a study of spatial heterogeneity in lung cancer. Study-wide results and caveats: Higher tumor mutation counts went along with higher counts of expanded intratumoral alpha and beta TCRs.

These TCRs are of unknown antigen specificity. TCRdb itself ran the 5' RACE reads through MiXCR, one entry per CDR3 protein. The repertoire holds around 100,000 distinct CDR3 sequences, with 4% to 4.5% as singletons. Documented time point: sample taken at primary tumor resection. This material consisted of lung tumor tissue, taken at surgery. The source of these receptors is a male donor with early-stage non-small cell lung cancer.

This clonotype was counted ten times or more. The chain employs TRBV5-1 and TRBJ2-3; the D gene is possibly TRBD2 (6 bases). The length of the CDR3 is 19 residues. The germline V gene encodes CDR1 SGHRS and CDR2 YFSETQ. V was trimmed by 0 bases and J by 6 bases, leaving 26 bases between them. CDR3 loop: CASSLDGREYFKPPDTQYF. DNA of the CDR3: TGCGCCAGCAGCTTGGACGGGCGGGAATATTTCAAGCCACCGGATACGCAGTATTTT.

This clonotype was detected many times. For the CDR3, the DNA is TGCAGTGGTCAGGGACAGGGTCCAGGAGGCTACACCTTC. Translation: CSGQGQGPGGYTF. The rearrangement joins TRBV20-1 to TRBJ1-2; 9 bases line up with TRBD1. The germline V gene encodes CDR1 DFQATT and CDR2 SNEGSKA (reference sequence). After removal of 7 bases from V and 8 bases from J, the junction contained 11 bases not matched to a gene. CDR3 length: 13 residues.

The sample holds many counts of this clonotype. The CDR3 is CASSVLGQADSSWKKLFF. Here the CDR3 DNA reads TGTGCCAGCAGTGTGCTGGGACAGGCGGATAGTAGCTGGAAAAAACTGTTTTTT. The J gene is TRBJ1-4, the V gene TRBV28, with TRBD1 matching over 8 bases. The length of the CDR3 is 18 residues. Germline V gene data show CDR1 as MDHEN and CDR2 as SYDVKM. The V and J ends lost 5 bases and 9 bases, in that order; junction bases with no gene match: 20.

In this sample, this clonotype turned up many times. The CDR3 loop is CASSQDGGSADTQYF. CDR3 DNA sequence: TGTGCCAGCAGCCAAGATGGAGGGAGCGCAGATACGCAGTATTTT. The chain joins TRBV4-2 to TRBJ2-3; possible D gene TRBD2, 6 bases. CDR1 LGHNA and CDR2 YNFKEQ come from the germline V gene. Trimming shortened V by 0 bases and J by 4 bases, and 11 bases separated the two germline ends. The CDR3 is made up of 15 amino acids.

This clonotype appeared many times. The chain links TRBV5-4 to TRBJ2-3, with TRBD2 matching 7 bases. Germline CDR1 and CDR2: SGHNT and YYREEE (reference sequence). The CDR3 covers 14 residues. V shed 1 base, J shed 11 bases, and the junction held 10 bases outside the gene matches. The CDR3 DNA sequence: TGTGCCAGCAGCTTGATTAGCGGGTCGACACAGCAGTATTTT. Its protein is CASSLISGSTQQYF.

This clonotype was detected a few times. The genes are TRBV27 and TRBJ2-6; D gene uncertain. The germline V gene has CDR1 MNHEY and CDR2 SMNVEV (reference sequence). Trimming took off 0 bases at V and 0 bases at J, with 9 bases between the two ends. The CDR3 totals 17 residues. CDR3 protein: CASSLSGRSSGANVLTF. The CDR3 bases are TGTGCCAGCAGTTTATCGGGCAGGAGCTCTGGGGCCAACGTCCTGACTTTC.

This clonotype was picked up many times. The rearrangement joins TRBV5-8 to TRBJ2-5; D is possibly TRBD1 (6 bases). This CDR3 is built from 13 residues. Germline V gene data show CDR1 as SGHTS and CDR2 as YDEGEE. Between the trimmed V and J ends, which lost 3 bases and 5 bases, there was a span of 11 bases. CDR3 in DNA: TGTGCCAGCAGCTCCTACAGGGTTGAGACCCAGTACTTC. Its protein is CASSSYRVETQYF.

The J gene is TRBJ2-6, the V gene TRBV6-6, with 7 bases matching TRBD2. Germline-derived CDR1 and CDR2 are MNHNY and SVGAGI (reference sequence). The CDR3 extends over 14 amino acids. V dropped 7 bases and J dropped 5; count of bases not matched to a gene: 5. The DNA for the CDR3 is TGTGCCAGCAAACTGGGGGGGAGGGCCAACGTCCTGACTTTC. Its protein product is CASKLGGRANVLTF.

This clonotype was counted many times. The chain combines TRBV28 with TRBJ2-3; the match to TRBD2 covers 8 bases. After removal of 6 bases from V and 2 bases from J, the junction contained 10 bases not matched to a gene. CDR1 is MDHEN and CDR2 is SYDVKM in the germline V gene. The CDR3 is made up of 16 amino acids. CDR3 DNA sequence: TGTGCCAGCAGGGCCGGGCGGGAGGACCTCACAGATACGCAGTATTTT. As protein: CASRAGREDLTDTQYF.

The chain carries TRBV12-3 or TRBV12-4 and TRBJ2-6, with unresolved D. The CDR3 extends over 14 amino acids. V shed 6 bases and J shed 4 bases, with 10 bases lying between them. CDR3 in DNA: TGTGCCAGCAGCCCAGAGACGGGGGCCAACGTCCTGACTTTC. Protein sequence: CASSPETGANVLTF.

Many counts were recorded for this clonotype. The chain couples TRBV7-8 to TRBJ2-2; D might be TRBD2 (5 bases). The CDR3 contains 16 residues. The V end was cut by 1 base, the J end by 7 bases, with 16 bases between. Per germline, CDR1 SGHVS and CDR2 FQNEAQ. The CDR3 DNA is TGTGCCAGCAGCTTAGTTGCTAGCAGCTTTAACGGGGAGCTGTTTTTT. Translation gives CASSLVASSFNGELFF.